Presented here are 3 T cell receptor beta chains from one specimen sequenced in a study of low-dose radiotherapy and immunotherapy resistance in tumors. Over around 19 PCR cycles, TCRs were amplified from a constant-region primer and V-primer adapter. In TCRdb, the reads were re-called with MiXCR into one record per CDR3 protein. The table includes 50,000 or so distinct CDR3 sequences, 33% detected once. The time point was: after trial treatment. Treatment meaning: LDRT plus nivolumab, ipilimumab, low-dose cyclophosphamide and aspirin (RACIN trial). The input for sequencing was PBMCs, taken after low-dose radiotherapy plus immunotherapy. The receptors were gathered from a male donor with rectosigmoid adenocarcinoma.

V and J are TRBV5-1 and TRBJ2-1, with D possibly being TRBD1 (6 bases). Germline V CDR1 and CDR2: SGHRS, YFSETQ. Trimming pared 1 base from V and 13 bases from J, leaving 24 bases between. The CDR3 is 16 residues long. CDR3: CASSLWVLQGGETQFF. CDR3 coding DNA: TGCGCCAGCAGCTTGTGGGTATTACAGGGCGGAGAGACCCAGTTCTTC.

The chain has TRBV6-1 and TRBJ1-1; no clear D gene. The CDR3 spans 13 residues. Trimming left V 8 bases short and J 0 bases short, with 10 bases between. Germline assignment: CDR1 MNHNS and CDR2 SASEGT. The CDR3 region has the DNA TGTGCCAGCGGTGGGATGGTGAACACTGAAGCTTTCTTT. Its protein is CASGGMVNTEAFF.

There are many counts of this clonotype. This chain connects TRBV3-1 to TRBJ1-2; no definite D call. In germline, CDR1 is LGHDT, CDR2 YNNKEL (reference sequence). CDR3 length: 16 residues. V lost 1 base and J 7 bases, leaving 19 bases between the germline ends. For the CDR3, the DNA is TGTGCCAGCAGCCAAGGGAGCACTTTAACATACGGTGGCTACACCTTC. It encodes CASSQGSTLTYGGYTF.